This TCR beta chain comes out of a study of blood T cell repertoires in COVID-19. The wider study: Acute and convalescent COVID-19 samples came from the United States, Italy and Spain.

This CDR3 is 13 amino acids long. Germline CDR1 SQVTM, CDR2 ANQGSEA. Losses at the gene ends were 7 bases for V and 4 bases for J; bases not matched to a gene: 9. Participants were aged about 18 to 95 years, lived in 24 US areas, and enrolled virtually. Participants' own reports of clinical history determined their cohort assignment. Study processing details: Amplifying reference gene primers gave estimates of nucleated cell counts. TCRdb's table, derived via immunoSEQ multiplex PCR, lists solely in-frame clones and lacks some. That table gives V, J and clone size, and the DNA gave D and trimming. The data hold around 290,000 clones, with approximately 86% observed a single time.

The sequenced sample consisted of PBMCs or T cells enriched from blood (not recorded which). V is TRBV29-1 and J is TRBJ1-1, with 7 positions matching TRBD1. This receptor was identified in a woman between 18 and 30 years old who had recovered from COVID-19. DNA of the CDR3: TGCAGCGCCGACAGGGAAGGTCGCACTGAAGCTTTCTTT. This encodes CSADREGRTEAFF.